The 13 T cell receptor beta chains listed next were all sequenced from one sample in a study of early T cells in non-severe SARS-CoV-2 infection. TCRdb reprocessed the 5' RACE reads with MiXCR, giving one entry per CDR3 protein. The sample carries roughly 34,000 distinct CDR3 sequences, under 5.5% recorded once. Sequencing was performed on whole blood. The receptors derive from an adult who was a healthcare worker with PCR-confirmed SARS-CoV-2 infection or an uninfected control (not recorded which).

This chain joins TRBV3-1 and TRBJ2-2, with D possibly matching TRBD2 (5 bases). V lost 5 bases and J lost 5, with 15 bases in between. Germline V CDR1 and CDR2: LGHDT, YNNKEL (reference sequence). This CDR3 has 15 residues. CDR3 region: CASSIPRGSTGELFF. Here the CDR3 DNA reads TGTGCCAGCAGCATTCCACGGGGATCAACCGGGGAGCTGTTTTTT.

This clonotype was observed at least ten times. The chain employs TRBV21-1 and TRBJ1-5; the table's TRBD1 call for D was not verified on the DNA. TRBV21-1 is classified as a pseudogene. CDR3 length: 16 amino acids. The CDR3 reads CASSNNRDRGNQPQHF. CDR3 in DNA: TGTGCCAGCAGCAATAACCGGGACAGGGGCAATCAGCCCCAGCATTTT.

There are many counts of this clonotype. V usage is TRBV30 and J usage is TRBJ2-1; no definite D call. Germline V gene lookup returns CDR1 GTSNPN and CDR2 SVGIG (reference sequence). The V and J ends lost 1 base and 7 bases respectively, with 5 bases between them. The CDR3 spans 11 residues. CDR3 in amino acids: CAWSEDNEQFF. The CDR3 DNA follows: TGTGCCTGGAGTGAAGATAATGAGCAGTTCTTC.

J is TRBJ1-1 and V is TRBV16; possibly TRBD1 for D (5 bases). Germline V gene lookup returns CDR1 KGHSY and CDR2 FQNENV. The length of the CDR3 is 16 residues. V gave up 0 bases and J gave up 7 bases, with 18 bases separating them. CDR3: CASSQSGGRDLGEAFF. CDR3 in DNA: TGTGCCAGCAGCCAATCAGGCGGCAGGGATCTTGGTGAAGCTTTCTTT.

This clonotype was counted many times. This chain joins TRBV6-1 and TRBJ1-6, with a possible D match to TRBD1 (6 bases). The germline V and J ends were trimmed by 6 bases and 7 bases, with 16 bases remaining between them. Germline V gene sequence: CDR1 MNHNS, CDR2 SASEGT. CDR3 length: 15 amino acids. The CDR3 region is CASSYREVRNSPLHF. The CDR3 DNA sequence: TGTGCCAGCAGCTACAGGGAAGTGAGGAATTCACCCCTCCACTTT.

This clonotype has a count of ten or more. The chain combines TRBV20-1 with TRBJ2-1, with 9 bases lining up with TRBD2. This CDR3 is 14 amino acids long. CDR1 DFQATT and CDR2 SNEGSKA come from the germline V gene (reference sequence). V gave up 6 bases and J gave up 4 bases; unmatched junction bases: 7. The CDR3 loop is CSAPGTSLYNEQFF. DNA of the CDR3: TGCAGTGCGCCTGGGACTAGCCTTTACAATGAGCAGTTCTTC.

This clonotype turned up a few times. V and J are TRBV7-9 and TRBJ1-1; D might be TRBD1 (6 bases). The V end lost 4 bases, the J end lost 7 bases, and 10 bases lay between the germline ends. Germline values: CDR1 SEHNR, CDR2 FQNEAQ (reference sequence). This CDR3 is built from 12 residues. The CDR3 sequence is CASSWGAGEAFF. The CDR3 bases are TGTGCCAGCAGCTGGGGGGCGGGTGAAGCTTTCTTT.

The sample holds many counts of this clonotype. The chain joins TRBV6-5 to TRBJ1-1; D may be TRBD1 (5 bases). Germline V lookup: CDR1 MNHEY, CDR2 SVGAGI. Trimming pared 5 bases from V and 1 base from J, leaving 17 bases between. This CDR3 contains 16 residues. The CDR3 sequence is CASSIGTEVENTEAFF. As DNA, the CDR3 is TGTGCCAGCAGTATTGGGACGGAGGTCGAGAACACTGAAGCTTTCTTT.

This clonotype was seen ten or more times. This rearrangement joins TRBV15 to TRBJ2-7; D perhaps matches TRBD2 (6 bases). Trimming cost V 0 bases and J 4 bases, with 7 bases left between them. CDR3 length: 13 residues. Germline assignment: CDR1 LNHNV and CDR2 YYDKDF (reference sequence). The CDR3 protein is CATSRDRGYEQYF. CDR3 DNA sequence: TGTGCCACCAGCAGAGATCGGGGGTACGAGCAGTACTTC.

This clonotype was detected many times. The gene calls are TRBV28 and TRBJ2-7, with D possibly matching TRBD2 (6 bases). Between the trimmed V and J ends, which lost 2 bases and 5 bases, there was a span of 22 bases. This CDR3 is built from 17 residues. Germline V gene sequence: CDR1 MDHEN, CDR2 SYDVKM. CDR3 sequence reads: CASSLGFAGRGFHEQYF. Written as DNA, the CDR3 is TGTGCCAGCAGTTTAGGTTTCGCGGGGCGAGGGTTTCACGAGCAGTACTTC. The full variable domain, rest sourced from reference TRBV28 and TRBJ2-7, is DVKVTQSSRYLVKRTGEKVFLECVQDMDHENMFWYRQDPGLGLRLIYFSYDVKMKEKGDIPEGYSVSREKKERFSLILESASTNQTSMYLCASSLGFAGRGFHEQYFGPGTRLTVT.

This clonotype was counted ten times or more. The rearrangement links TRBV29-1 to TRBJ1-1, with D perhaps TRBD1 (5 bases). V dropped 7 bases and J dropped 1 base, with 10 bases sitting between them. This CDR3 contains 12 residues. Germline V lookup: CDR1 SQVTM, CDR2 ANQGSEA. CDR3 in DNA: TGCAGCGCCCATGGGGGGAACACTGAAGCTTTCTTT. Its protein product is CSAHGGNTEAFF.

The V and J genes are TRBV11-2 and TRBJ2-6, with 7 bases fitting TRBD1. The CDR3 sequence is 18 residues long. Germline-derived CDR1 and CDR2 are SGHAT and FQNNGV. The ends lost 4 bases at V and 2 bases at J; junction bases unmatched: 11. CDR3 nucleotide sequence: TGTGCCAGCAGCTATAGACAGGGCTCCGGAGCTGGGGCCAACGTCCTGACTTTC. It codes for CASSYRQGSGAGANVLTF. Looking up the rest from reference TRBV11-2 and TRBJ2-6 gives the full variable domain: EAGVAQSPRYKIIEKRQSVAFWCNPISGHATLYWYQQILGQGPKLLIQFQNNGVVDDSQLPKDRFSAERLKGVDSTLKIQPAKLEDSAVYLCASSYRQGSGAGANVLTFGAGSRLTVL.

CDR3 protein: CASSPRPSGNTIYF. CDR3 in DNA: TGTGCCAGCAGTCCCCGGCCCTCTGGAAACACCATATATTTT. The chain uses TRBV28 and TRBJ1-3; D is unclear. Trimming removed 5 bases at V and 0 bases at J, with 8 bases between. This CDR3 is built from 14 residues. CDR1 and CDR2 (germline): MDHEN, SYDVKM.